The rows below give T cell receptor beta chains drawn from one sample of a study of Ad26.COV2.S vaccination and SARS-CoV-2 variants. Using immunoSEQ multiplex PCR, the repertoire was profiled, and TCRdb retains in-frame clones only, with some absent. Of 200,000 to 300,000 clones in the sample, roughly nine tenths were seen once. Sequencing was performed on peripheral blood, taken in a trial of Ad26.COV2.S vaccine versus placebo. Receptor source: a person aged 18-65 years who received the Ad26.COV2.S COVID-19 vaccine or a placebo. Both conserved end residues are trimmed from each CDR3. Clone size is given for some rows only: seen once, a few or many times, or a class if the clone is expanded.

j_call v_call clone_size cdr3_aa
TRBJ2-4 TRBV19 . ASSMGAKNIQY
TRBJ2-1 TRBV29-1 . SVRLAGNEQF
TRBJ2-2 TRBV5-1 . ASSSSSGTRNTGELF
TRBJ2-3 TRBV5-1 . ASSSTTSGGPTDTQY
TRBJ2-2 TRBV27 . ASSASHTGELF
TRBJ2-7 TRBV9 once ASSVVATTYEQY
TRBJ2-7 TRBV19 . ASSDRQRIIHEQY
TRBJ2-5 TRBV5-1 . ASSLAQGTGETQY
TRBJ2-1 TRBV5-1 . ASSSGLLSNEQF
TRBJ2-6 TRBV29-1 . SVEPVSANVLT
TRBJ2-3 TRBV29-1 once SDTVQGLTDTQY
TRBJ2-7 TRBV7-2 . ASRRGIASYEQY
TRBJ2-7 TRBV11-2 once ASSFSSAYEQY
TRBJ2-4 TRBV7-9 once ASSFIADSLAKNIQY
TRBJ2-1 TRBV4-3 once ASSWRQGGNEQF
TRBJ2-6 TRBV5-6 . ASSLAQGHGANVLT
TRBJ1-1 TRBV6-5 once ASRQGHTEAF
TRBJ1-6 TRBV4-1 . ASSQGKQEGTRINSPLH
TRBJ1-2 TRBV25-1 . ASREQDFYGYT
TRBJ2-7 TRBV6-2/TRBV6-3 . ASSLGTGEQY
TRBJ2-4 TRBV28 . ASWGRGAKNIQY
TRBJ1-2 TRBV10-3 . AISDRDRPSAYGYT
TRBJ2-7 TRBV6-2/TRBV6-3 once ASSYGGFGEQY
TRBJ1-2 TRBV7-2 . ASKPRGRGYT
TRBJ1-2 TRBV6-1 . ASSGRTGGAGYGYT
TRBJ1-3 TRBV6-1 . ASSEARGWSGNTIY
TRBJ2-5 TRBV29-1 . SSDTGGSTQY
TRBJ1-2 TRBV6-2/TRBV6-3 . ASSFEGYGYT
TRBJ2-1 TRBV18 . ASSLQSRGEQF
TRBJ1-6 TRBV6-1 . ASSEAGGDWGRSPLH
TRBJ1-5 TRBV6-5 . ASRTRQHNQPQH
TRBJ2-1 TRBV18 once ASSRPPTGRAGDEQF
TRBJ1-6 TRBV19 . ASSITTGLNYSPLH
TRBJ2-1 TRBV7-2 . ASSFLADEQF
TRBJ2-1 TRBV6-2/TRBV6-3 . ASSYGHGNEQF
TRBJ1-1 TRBV18 . ASSPILRLNTEAF
TRBJ2-3 TRBV7-2 once ASSLVGQLFTDTQY
TRBJ2-5 TRBV7-3 . ASSQGSQETQY
TRBJ1-4 TRBV6-4 . AGPPQGAREKLF
TRBJ1-6 TRBV19 . ASSETWDSPLH
TRBJ1-5 TRBV3-1/TRBV3-2 . ASSQYLDRNQPQH
TRBJ2-3 TRBV19 . ASSMRSLKRGVTDTQY
TRBJ2-1 TRBV4-1 . ASSFRSGASRGDQF
TRBJ2-3 TRBV6-2/TRBV6-3 . ASSYVGLAELDTQY
TRBJ2-7 TRBV18 . ASSPPGSYEQY
TRBJ2-3 TRBV6-6 . ASSRTFKVHGTDTQY
TRBJ1-5 TRBV21-1 . ASSFGRDSNQPQH
TRBJ2-2 TRBV5-1 once ASSLLAGTTGELF
TRBJ2-1 TRBV7-3 . ASSLASGVSYNEQF
TRBJ2-3 TRBV11-2 once ASSLGVDTQY
TRBJ2-3 TRBV4-1 . ASSQAGGLTDTQY
TRBJ1-1 TRBV11-2 . ASSFGWDGGAEAF
TRBJ2-1 TRBV15 . ATSLPGGLADREQF
TRBJ1-1 TRBV6-2/TRBV6-3 . ASSYRDTGTEAF
TRBJ2-1 TRBV27 . ASSGQGPEQF